A selection of T cell receptor beta chains follows, all from one sample in a study of post-analysis software for immune sequencing data. Using its own MiXCR run on the PCR reads, TCRdb lists one record per CDR3 protein. The repertoire holds around 700,000 distinct CDR3 sequences, with approximately 59% as singletons. What was sequenced was blood. These receptors all come from a girl aged 2 to 9 with multiple sclerosis. CDR3s include the opening cysteine and the closing phenylalanine or tryptophan. Fields, in order: D gene, J gene, V gene, clone size, CDR3 DNA, CDR3 protein. A D gene is named only where the DNA matches it firmly. Expanded clones get a size class; other rows say once, few or many, or leave the size out.

TRBD2 TRBJ2-7 TRBV12-3/TRBV12-4 NA TGTGCCAGCAGTTTAGCTGGGACTATCGGGGCCTACGAGCAGTACTTC CASSLAGTIGAYEQYF
TRBD1 TRBJ2-3 TRBV30 NA TGTGCCTGGAGGATCGGGACAGGAACGGGAGATACGCAGTATTTT CAWRIGTGTGDTQYF
TRBD1 TRBJ1-2 TRBV6-1 few TGTGCCGGGACAGGGACGTCTAACTATGGCTACACCTTC CAGTGTSNYGYTF
TRBD2 TRBJ2-1 TRBV11-2 NA TGTGCCAGCAGCGTCGTAGCGGGAGAGCAGTTCTTC CASSVVAGEQFF
TRBD1 TRBJ1-2 TRBV3-1 NA TGTGCCAGCAGCCAAGTTGACAGGGGCATTGGCTACACCTTC CASSQVDRGIGYTF
TRBD2 TRBJ2-1 TRBV20-1 NA TGCAGTGCTGTTGCACTAGCGGGAATGGGAAATGAGCAGTTCTTC CSAVALAGMGNEQFF
NA TRBJ1-5 TRBV7-2 once TGTGCCAGCAGCTTGGTTACCAGCCCCAATCAGCCCCAGCATTTT CASSLVTSPNQPQHF
TRBD1 TRBJ1-2 TRBV20-1 NA TGCAGTGCTAGAGTCTCGGGACAGGGGATCTATGGCTACACCTTC CSARVSGQGIYGYTF
NA TRBJ2-2 TRBV12-5 NA TGTGCTAGTGGTTTGGACACGAACACCGGGGAGCTGTTTTTT CASGLDTNTGELFF
TRBD1 TRBJ1-2 TRBV5-1 NA TGCGCCAGCAGCCTGGGACAGGGCGGTAACTATGGCTACACCTTC CASSLGQGGNYGYTF
NA TRBJ2-3 TRBV5-1 NA TGCGCCAGCAGCTGGAGGGCTGCAGAGGCAGATACGCAGTATTTT CASSWRAAEADTQYF
NA TRBJ2-1 TRBV27 NA TGTGCCAGCAGTCCACTCCCGGGACATATTTGGTTTCGCAATGAGCAGTTCTTC CASSPLPGHIWFRNEQFF
TRBD2 TRBJ2-1 TRBV6-5 NA TGTGCCAGCAGTCCAACTAGCGGGGGTGACTACAATGAGCAGTTCTTC CASSPTSGGDYNEQFF
NA TRBJ2-3 TRBV20-1 NA TGCAGTGCAATTCCTCGGACACCTCGCACAGATACGCAGTATTTT CSAIPRTPRTDTQYF
NA TRBJ1-2 TRBV21-1 few TGTGCCAGCAGCGAACCGGGACAGAGCTATGGCTACACCTTC CASSEPGQSYGYTF
NA TRBJ1-2 TRBV7-2 NA TGTGCCAGCAGCTTACCCGGGACCGCTTATGGCTACACCTTC CASSLPGTAYGYTF
NA TRBJ2-1 TRBV7-8 NA TGTGCCAGCAGCTTATCGGGGGGCCAGTACAATGAGCAGTTCTTC CASSLSGGQYNEQFF
TRBD1 TRBJ1-2 TRBV15 NA TGTGCCACCAGCACTGGGCGGGACAGATATAACTATGGCTACACCTTC CATSTGRDRYNYGYTF
TRBD2 TRBJ2-1 TRBV20-1 few TGCAGTGCTAGCCTAGCGGGAAGCGATGAGCAGTTCTTC CSASLAGSDEQFF
NA TRBJ2-2 TRBV6-1 NA TGTGCCAGCAGTGAATATGGGGGTAGCGGGGAGCTGTTTTTT CASSEYGGSGELFF
NA TRBJ1-5 TRBV20-1 NA TGCAGTGCTAATTCAGGTTCAGGTCAGCCCCAGCATTTT CSANSGSGQPQHF
NA TRBJ1-4 TRBV29-1 NA TGCAGCGCAGGGATGGATACTAATGAAAAACTGTTTTTT CSAGMDTNEKLFF
NA TRBJ1-2 TRBV4-3 NA TGCGCCAGCAGCCAACCCGGGAGCGACTATGGCTACACCTTC CASSQPGSDYGYTF
TRBD2 TRBJ2-1 TRBV19 NA TGTGCCAGTAGTATTCAGCGGGGGGCGGGTGAGCAGTTCTTC CASSIQRGAGEQFF
NA TRBJ2-1 TRBV6-2/TRBV6-3 few TGTGCCAGCAGTTATGATTTAGAGGGCGAGGGTGAGCAGTTCTTC CASSYDLEGEGEQFF
TRBD1 TRBJ2-3 TRBV7-3 few TGTGCCAGCAGCCCACAGGGGTTGCCCACAGATACGCAGTATTTT CASSPQGLPTDTQYF
TRBD1 TRBJ2-4 TRBV6-1 NA TGTGCCTGTGGACAGGGAAGCATTCAGTACTTC CACGQGSIQYF
NA TRBJ1-1 TRBV20-1 NA TGCAGTGCACCAGGGCACAGCATGAACACTGAAGCTTTCTTT CSAPGHSMNTEAFF
TRBD1 TRBJ2-1 TRBV4-1 NA TGCGCCAGCAGCCAAGAGCGGGGACAGGGGGCCATTGAGCAGTTCTTC CASSQERGQGAIEQFF
TRBD1 TRBJ2-6 TRBV6-1 few TGTGCCAGCAGCCCGAGTGAACAGGGGGTCGGGGCCAACGTCCTGACTTTC CASSPSEQGVGANVLTF